Listed below are T cell receptor beta chains from one sample, sequenced in a study of blood T cell repertoires in COVID-19. Method: immunoSEQ multiplex PCR; TCRdb's copy keeps in-frame clones and lacks some. Of about 270,000 clones in the sample, around nine tenths are singletons; the top ten hold 2% to 2.5%. Sequenced sample: peripheral blood. The source is a man in his fifties with acute or convalescent COVID-19. The CDR3 runs from the conserved cysteine through the conserved F or W. D genes are given only for firm matches. Clone size is given for some rows only: seen once, a few or many times, or a class if the clone is expanded.

v_gene	j_gene	d_gene	len	abundance	CDR3aa	CDR3nt
TRBV5-8	TRBJ1-2	.	12	.	CASSAEGRGYTF	TGTGCCAGCAGCGCTGAGGGAAGAGGCTACACCTTC
TRBV7-3	TRBJ2-1	TRBD1	16	once	CASSPPGQGAYNEQFF	TGTGCCAGCAGCCCTCCGGGACAGGGGGCCTACAATGAGCAGTTCTTC
TRBV10-1	TRBJ1-1	.	13	.	CASSEMSYTEAFF	TGCGCCAGCAGTGAAATGTCCTACACTGAAGCTTTCTTT
TRBV6-2/TRBV6-3	TRBJ2-5	.	17	.	CASSYRRGSGNQETQYF	TGTGCCAGCAGTTATCGAAGGGGTAGCGGCAACCAAGAGACCCAGTACTTC
TRBV6-5	TRBJ2-7	.	11	many	CASTKGYEQYF	TGTGCCAGCACCAAGGGGTACGAGCAGTACTTC
TRBV30	TRBJ1-2	.	11	.	CAWAGGNGYTF	TGTGCCTGGGCGGGGGGGAATGGCTACACCTTC
TRBV7-8	TRBJ1-4	TRBD1	16	.	CASSSDRGAVNEKLFF	TGTGCCAGCAGTTCCGACAGGGGGGCCGTGAATGAAAAACTGTTTTTT
TRBV14	TRBJ1-1	.	18	.	CASSHTGQRAFLYTEAFF	TGTGCCAGCAGCCACACAGGACAGCGAGCTTTCCTCTACACTGAAGCTTTCTTT
TRBV2	TRBJ2-5	TRBD1	15	.	CASSQDRVGGETQYF	TGTGCCAGCAGCCAGGACAGGGTGGGTGGAGAGACCCAGTACTTC
TRBV6-5	TRBJ2-7	TRBD1	14	.	CASRTTGGGYEQYF	TGTGCCAGCAGGACGACAGGGGGTGGCTACGAGCAGTACTTC
TRBV5-4	TRBJ1-6	TRBD1	14	.	CASSFGQANSPLHF	TGTGCCAGCAGCTTTGGACAGGCCAATTCACCCCTCCACTTT
TRBV19	TRBJ1-5	TRBD1	16	.	CASSMVPGQDISAQHF	TGTGCCAGTAGTATGGTCCCGGGACAGGACATATCAGCCCAGCATTTT
TRBV9	TRBJ1-3	.	15	few	CASSPPSEGRNTIYF	TGTGCCAGCAGCCCCCCGTCGGAGGGCCGAAACACCATATATTTT
TRBV4-1	TRBJ1-2	TRBD1	16	.	CASSQDRAGGTYGYTF	TGCGCCAGCAGCCAAGATAGGGCAGGGGGCACCTATGGCTACACCTTC
TRBV15	TRBJ2-3	TRBD2	14	.	CATSRESSGGPQYF	TGTGCCACCAGCAGAGAGTCTAGCGGGGGCCCGCAGTATTTT
TRBV3-1/TRBV3-2	TRBJ2-2	.	14	.	CATRPQAFTGELFF	TGTGCCACCCGGCCACAGGCCTTCACCGGGGAGCTGTTTTTT
TRBV14	TRBJ1-1	.	14	.	CASSRTGGGTEAFF	TGTGCCAGCAGCCGGACCGGGGGGGGCACTGAAGCTTTCTTT